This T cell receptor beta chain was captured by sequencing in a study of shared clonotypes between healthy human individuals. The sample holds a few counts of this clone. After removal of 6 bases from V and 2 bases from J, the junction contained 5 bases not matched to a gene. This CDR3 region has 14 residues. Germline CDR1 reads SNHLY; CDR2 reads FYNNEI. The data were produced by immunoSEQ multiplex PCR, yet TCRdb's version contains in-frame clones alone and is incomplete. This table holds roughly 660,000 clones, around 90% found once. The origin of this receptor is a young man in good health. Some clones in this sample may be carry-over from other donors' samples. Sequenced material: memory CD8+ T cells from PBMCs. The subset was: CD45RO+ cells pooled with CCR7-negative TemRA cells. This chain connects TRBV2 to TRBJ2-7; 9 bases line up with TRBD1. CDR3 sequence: CASRDRDRAYEQYF. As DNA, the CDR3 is TGTGCCAGCAGAGACCGGGACAGGGCCTACGAGCAGTACTTC.